The T cell receptor (beta chain) described here comes from a study of CD8 T cells in Susac syndrome. General study results and limits: Regarding the TCR sequencing and HLA analysis, the study admitted that a relatively small number of individuals were involved.

The germline CDR1 and CDR2 sequences are GTSNPN and SVGIG (reference sequence). This CDR3 is built from 14 residues. V lost 3 bases, J lost 6 bases, and 16 bases lay in between. Random hexamers were used to reverse transcribe an amount of about 0.45 to 1 ug RNA. TCRdb independently ran MiXCR on the immunoSEQ multiplex PCR reads; one entry per CDR3 protein. Counted here are about 200,000 distinct CDR3 sequences, 85% to 95% occurring once; the ten biggest clones make up around 0.082%. In the case of this clonotype: What it recognizes is unknown.

Stable or active relapsing-remitting multiple sclerosis, untreated and meeting revised McDonald criteria, defined the controls. FACS enriched CD8+ TEMRA cells, while bulk CD8+ and CD4+ were negatively isolated. Sequencing input: CD4+ T cells from PBMCs. The gene calls are TRBV30 and TRBJ2-3; a weak D match, TRBD2 (7 bases). This TCR was sampled from a human donor with multiple sclerosis. CDR3 DNA sequence: TGTGCCTGGAGAGGCGGTGGGGGGGGCGATACGCAGTATTTT. Its protein is CAWRGGGGGDTQYF.